The clone carrying this T cell receptor beta chain was recorded a few times. These data originate in a study of blood T cells in healthy people across ages. Study details: Template-switching capture recovered about one barcoded beta molecule per two T cells.

The CDR3 is 13 amino acids. From germline, CDR1 is MNHEY and CDR2 SMNVEV (reference sequence). Trimming shortened V by 3 bases and J by 6 bases, and 9 bases separated the two germline ends. The authors ran a second PCR of roughly 6 to 12 cycles using a sample-barcoded 5' primer and a J-beta primer mix. Every single cDNA molecule received a tag from a template-switch adaptor with 12 random nucleotides. Every sample gave at least 2.5 million paired-end reads containing CDR3. From the 5' RACE reads, TCRdb called clonotypes with MiXCR, one entry per CDR3 protein. Of some 670,000 distinct CDR3 sequences in the sample, 40% to 65% were seen once. Caucasian, healthy and from Russia, the donors were aged between 6 and 90.

Sequences were obtained from blood. The chain carries TRBV27 and TRBJ1-5, with D possibly being TRBD1 (6 bases). This clonotype was sampled from a woman aged 80 or over in good health. For the CDR3, the DNA is TGTGCCAGCAGTTTCAGGGGCCCTCAGCCCCAGCATTTT. This sequence encodes CASSFRGPQPQHF.